The TCR beta chain under discussion was sequenced for a study of T-cell memory formation after mild COVID-19. General study results and limits: Pre-infection memory showed some responding clones, and this suggested that cross-reactive memory joined. Day 37-peaking second-wave clones had unconfirmed SARS-CoV-2 specificity. Later expanders leaned toward CD4+, whereas clones contracting from day 15 to 85 were balanced CD4/CD8.

Details on this clonotype: Antigen unknown.

Germline V CDR1 and CDR2: MNHNY, SVGAGI (reference sequence). Trimming left V 6 bases short and J 0 bases short, with 12 bases between. The CDR3 sequence is 15 residues long. TCRdb processed the 5' RACE reads anew with MiXCR; each CDR3 protein has one entry. The table includes roughly 200,000 distinct CDR3 sequences, about 17% detected once. The material sequenced was PBMCs or a T cell subset sorted from them (not recorded which). The receptor's source is an adult woman who had mild COVID-19 (a few samples of this study predate the infection). Cell type and time point are not known. V gene TRBV6-6 combines with J gene TRBJ1-5, with unresolved D. This CDR3 is CASSAGRNSNQPQHF. CDR3 coding DNA: TGTGCCAGCAGCGCAGGACGGAATAGCAATCAGCCCCAGCATTTT.